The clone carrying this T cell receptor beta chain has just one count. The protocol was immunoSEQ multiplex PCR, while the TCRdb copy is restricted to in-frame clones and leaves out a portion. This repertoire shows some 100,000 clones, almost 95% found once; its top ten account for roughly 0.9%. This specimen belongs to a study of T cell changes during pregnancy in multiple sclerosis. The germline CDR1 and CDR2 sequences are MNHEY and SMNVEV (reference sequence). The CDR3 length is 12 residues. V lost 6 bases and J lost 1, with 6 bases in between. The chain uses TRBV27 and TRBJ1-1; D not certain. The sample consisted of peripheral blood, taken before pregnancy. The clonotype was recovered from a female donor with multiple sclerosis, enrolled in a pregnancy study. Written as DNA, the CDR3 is TGTGCCAGCAGCCCAGGGAACACTGAAGCTTTCTTT. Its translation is CASSPGNTEAFF.